The 10 T cell receptor beta chains listed next were all sequenced from one sample in a study of blood T cell repertoires in COVID-19. The table came from immunoSEQ multiplex PCR; TCRdb's copy has only in-frame clones and leaves some out. Among under 40,000 clones listed, under 90% were seen once. The sample taken for sequencing was peripheral blood. The receptors were sampled from a human donor in a cohort sampled during active COVID-19.

J is TRBJ1-1 and V is TRBV29-1; D might be TRBD1 (5 bases). This CDR3 has 13 amino acids. V was cut by 4 bases and J by 1 base, with 10 bases left in between. Germline V gene sequence: CDR1 SQVTM, CDR2 ANQGSEA. The CDR3 nucleotides read TGCAGCGTTGGCGGGACTGGGAACACTGAAGCTTTCTTT. Protein: CSVGGTGNTEAFF.

The chain carries TRBV19 and TRBJ1-1; D may be TRBD1 (6 bases). Germline CDR1 LNHDA, CDR2 SQIVND (reference sequence). This CDR3 spans 15 amino acids. Trimming took off 7 bases at V and 0 bases at J, with 15 bases between the two ends. In nucleotides, the CDR3 is TGTGCCAGTACCCTACAGGGTGTGGTGAACACTGAAGCTTTCTTT. Encoded protein: CASTLQGVVNTEAFF.

V is TRBV10-3 and J is TRBJ2-7; a weak D match, TRBD1 (5 bases). Per germline, CDR1 ENHRY and CDR2 SYGVKD. Trimming cost V 5 bases and J 4 bases, with 9 bases left between them. CDR3 length: 12 amino acids. CDR3 bases: TGTGCCATCAGTCGGACATCTTACGAGCAGTACTTC. Translating gives CAISRTSYEQYF.

The chain employs TRBV30 and TRBJ1-2; TRBD1 is a possible D gene (6 bases). V gave up 4 bases and J gave up 4 bases, with 22 bases separating them. This CDR3 contains 16 residues. CDR1 is GTSNPN, CDR2 SVGIG, per germline (reference sequence). The DNA of the CDR3 is TGTGCCTGGAATCCGGGACGGGGGGCAGTAGGCTATGGCTACACCTTC. Its protein is CAWNPGRGAVGYGYTF. The full variable domain, rest sourced from reference TRBV30 and TRBJ1-2, is SQTIHQWPATLVQPVGSPLSLECTVEGTSNPNLYWYRQAAGRGLQLLFYSVGIGQISSEVPQNLSASRPQDRQFILSSKKLLLSDSGFYLCAWNPGRGAVGYGYTFGSGTRLTVV.

The CDR3 here is CASSELAGVRETQYF. CDR3 coding DNA: TGTGCCAGCAGTGAACTAGCGGGAGTCAGGGAGACCCAGTACTTC. The chain combines TRBV28 with TRBJ2-5; 11 positions match TRBD2. The CDR3 is 15 residues long. CDR1 is MDHEN, CDR2 SYDVKM, per germline. The V segment lost 5 bases and the J segment 5 bases; nucleotides outside the gene matches: 7. Together with reference TRBV28 and TRBJ2-5, the CDR3 gives the full variable domain: DVKVTQSSRYLVKRTGEKVFLECVQDMDHENMFWYRQDPGLGLRLIYFSYDVKMKEKGDIPEGYSVSREKKERFSLILESASTNQTSMYLCASSELAGVRETQYFGPGTRLLVL.

The chain recombines TRBV10-1 with TRBJ2-7; 7 nucleotides match TRBD1. Germline V gene lookup returns CDR1 WNHNN and CDR2 SYGVQD (reference sequence). V trimming: 10 bases; J trimming: 0 bases; junction bases outside the gene matches: 12. This CDR3 has 15 amino acids. CDR3 loop: CATRSDRTTSYEQYF. The CDR3 nucleotides are TGCGCCACCAGATCGGACAGGACGACCTCCTACGAGCAGTACTTC.

This chain links TRBV9 with TRBJ1-2; 7 bases are shared with TRBD1. The CDR3 is made up of 15 amino acids. The V segment lost 0 bases and the J segment 3 bases; nucleotides outside the gene matches: 5. Germline V gives CDR1 SGDLS, CDR2 YYNGEE. The CDR3 here is CASSVGQGAYYGYTF. CDR3 DNA sequence: TGTGCCAGCAGCGTAGGACAGGGAGCCTACTATGGCTACACCTTC. Filled out from reference TRBV9 and TRBJ1-2, the complete variable domain reads DSGVTQTPKHLITATGQRVTLRCSPRSGDLSVYWYQQSLDQGLQFLIQYYNGEERAKGNILERFSAQQFPDLHSELNLSSLELGDSALYFCASSVGQGAYYGYTFGSGTRLTVV.

This chain uses TRBV12-3 or TRBV12-4 with TRBJ2-2; unclear D gene. Trimming cost V 6 bases and J 3 bases, with 8 bases left between them. The CDR3 length is 13 residues. The DNA of the CDR3 is TGTGCCAGCAGCCCTAGGTACACCGGGGAGCTGTTTTTT. This codes for CASSPRYTGELFF.

The chain recombines TRBV20-1 with TRBJ2-6; 7 bases map to TRBD2. This CDR3 comprises 17 residues. Germline lookup yields CDR1 DFQATT and CDR2 SNEGSKA (reference sequence). With 3 bases clipped from V and 0 bases from J, the junction kept 8 bases outside the gene matches. CDR3 protein: CSASWGLSSSGANVLTF. In DNA, the CDR3 is TGCAGTGCTAGTTGGGGACTATCAAGCTCTGGGGCCAACGTCCTGACTTTC.

The chain combines TRBV15 with TRBJ1-1; D call uncertain. From germline, CDR1 is LNHNV and CDR2 YYDKDF (reference sequence). With 3 bases removed from V and 1 base from J, the gap between germline ends came to 12 bases. The CDR3 spans 15 residues. CDR3 DNA sequence: TGTGCCACCAGCAGTTCGGCGGCTCGGAACACTGAAGCTTTCTTT. It specifies CATSSSAARNTEAFF.